A selection of T cell receptor beta chains follows, all from one sample in a study of T cells after posttransplantation cyclophosphamide. Assay used: immunoSEQ multiplex PCR; TCRdb lists only in-frame clones, some missing. The sample has about 21,000 clones; 86% are singletons. The sample consisted of PBMCs, taken 350 to 400 days after allogeneic stem cell transplant with calcineurin inhibitor and methotrexate. These receptors originate from a female patient younger than 45 who received an allogeneic stem cell transplant from an unrelated donor, was CMV-positive, and had acute and chronic GVHD. The graft donor may have contributed some T cells. The CDR3 runs from the conserved cysteine through the conserved F or W. A D gene is named only where the DNA matches it firmly. A row's size may be missing; if present it is once, few, many or a size class.

size	V	J	D	CDR3	DNA
once	TRBV19	TRBJ1-5	-	CASSPPSYGASNQPQHF	TGTGCCAGTAGTCCCCCCTCCTATGGTGCTAGCAATCAGCCCCAGCATTTT
-	TRBV19	TRBJ2-7	-	CASSSPPYLQGTNLYEQYF	TGTGCCAGCAGTTCTCCCCCCTACCTTCAGGGGACAAATCTCTACGAGCAGTACTTC
-	TRBV6-1	TRBJ2-7	-	CASSEEPEQYF	TGTGCCAGCAGCGAGGAGCCCGAGCAGTACTTC
-	TRBV28	TRBJ1-5	-	CASSLGGAVSQPQHF	TGTGCCAGCAGTTTAGGAGGGGCGGTATCTCAGCCCCAGCATTTT
-	TRBV6-6	TRBJ1-5	-	CASSLGHGDQPQHF	TGTGCCAGCAGTTTGGGACATGGAGATCAGCCCCAGCATTTT
-	TRBV5-4	TRBJ2-7	TRBD2	CASSLKREVHYEQYF	TGTGCCAGCAGCCTTAAGCGGGAGGTTCACTACGAGCAGTACTTC
-	TRBV11-3	TRBJ1-1	-	CASSWREGTEAFF	TGTGCCAGCAGCTGGAGGGAGGGCACTGAAGCTTTCTTT
-	TRBV18	TRBJ2-5	-	CASSPRAGRGETQYF	TGTGCCAGCTCACCCCGCGCGGGCAGGGGAGAGACCCAGTACTTC
-	TRBV5-1	TRBJ2-1	-	CASSRQQSSYNEQFF	TGCGCCAGCAGCCGGCAACAGAGCTCCTACAATGAGCAGTTCTTC
-	TRBV5-1	TRBJ2-3	TRBD2	CASSLSGGDTQYF	TGCGCCAGCAGCCTATCCGGGGGGGATACGCAGTATTTT
-	TRBV6-6	TRBJ2-7	-	CASSYRGEQYF	TGTGCCAGCAGTTACCGGGGCGAGCAGTACTTC
once	TRBV5-1	TRBJ2-7	-	CASSLAWGGSYEQYF	TGCGCCAGCAGCTTGGCCTGGGGAGGCTCCTACGAGCAGTACTTC
-	TRBV11-2	TRBJ2-1	-	CASSLAQNEQFF	TGTGCCAGCAGCTTAGCCCAAAATGAGCAGTTCTTC
-	TRBV28	TRBJ2-1	-	CASSRAGAAFF	TGTGCCAGCAGTAGGGCGGGCGCGGCGTTCTTC
-	TRBV5-8	TRBJ1-1	TRBD1	CASSPWTGGAGDTEAFF	TGTGCCAGCAGCCCGTGGACAGGGGGCGCGGGGGATACTGAAGCTTTCTTT
-	TRBV6-5	TRBJ1-6	-	CASSYREDSPLHF	TGTGCCAGCAGTTACAGGGAGGATTCACCCCTCCACTTT
-	TRBV10-3	TRBJ2-1	TRBD2	CAISGGSGGAYNEQFF	TGTGCCATCAGTGGGGGTAGCGGGGGAGCTTACAATGAGCAGTTCTTC
-	TRBV10-3	TRBJ2-7	-	CAIGATETYEQYF	TGTGCCATCGGGGCTACCGAGACCTACGAGCAGTACTTC
-	TRBV2	TRBJ1-3	TRBD1	CASSAGQPGNTIYF	TGTGCCAGCAGTGCGGGACAGCCTGGAAACACCATATATTTT
-	TRBV4-1	TRBJ2-7	-	CASSHTRTYEQYF	TGCGCCAGCAGCCACACTAGGACGTACGAGCAGTACTTC
-	TRBV6-1	TRBJ2-2	-	CASSLQLNTGELFF	TGTGCCAGCAGTCTACAGCTGAACACCGGGGAGCTGTTTTTT
-	TRBV5-1	TRBJ2-7	-	CASKVRASYEQYF	TGCGCCAGCAAAGTGAGGGCCTCCTACGAGCAGTACTTC
few	TRBV5-1	TRBJ2-3	TRBD2	CASKGSGTILDTQYF	TGCGCCAGCAAAGGTAGCGGGACAATTTTGGATACGCAGTATTTT
-	TRBV7-9	TRBJ2-7	-	CASSSPGSYEQYF	TGTGCCAGCAGCTCGCCGGGGTCCTACGAGCAGTACTTC
once	TRBV7-2	TRBJ1-1	-	CASSLSVERNTEAFF	TGTGCCAGCAGCTTGTCAGTTGAAAGGAACACTGAAGCTTTCTTT
once	TRBV29-1	TRBJ1-2	-	CSVEVERGTDGYTF	TGCAGCGTTGAAGTGGAGCGGGGTACCGATGGCTACACCTTC
-	TRBV10-2	TRBJ1-2	-	CATLGIRGADYGYTF	TGCGCCACGCTAGGCATCAGGGGCGCGGACTATGGCTACACCTTC
-	TRBV29-1	TRBJ2-7	-	CSAVGDSFLDEQYF	TGCAGCGCGGTAGGGGACTCCTTTTTAGACGAGCAGTACTTC
-	TRBV13	TRBJ2-7	-	CASKLTASYEQYF	TGTGCCAGCAAATTGACAGCGTCCTACGAGCAGTACTTC
once	TRBV5-1	TRBJ2-3	TRBD1	CASRDRFFTDTQYF	TGCGCCAGCCGGGACAGGTTCTTTACAGATACGCAGTATTTT
-	TRBV18	TRBJ1-2	TRBD1	CASSPNPHIGQGVPYGYTF	TGTGCCAGCTCACCAAACCCCCATATAGGACAGGGGGTGCCCTATGGCTACACCTTC
-	TRBV14	TRBJ1-1	-	CASSPSGTEAFF	TGTGCCAGCAGCCCCAGCGGCACTGAAGCTTTCTTT
-	TRBV19	TRBJ2-7	-	CASSIDTLVGVVDEQYF	TGTGCCAGTAGTATAGACACCCTGGTAGGGGTGGTCGACGAGCAGTACTTC
few	TRBV7-9	TRBJ1-1	-	CASSLRRGGWNTEAFF	TGTGCCAGCAGCCTCCGACGGGGGGGGTGGAACACTGAAGCTTTCTTT
-	TRBV7-2	TRBJ2-7	TRBD2	CASSVGLAAYEQYF	TGTGCCAGCAGCGTGGGACTAGCGGCTTACGAGCAGTACTTC
-	TRBV6-5	TRBJ1-1	-	CASTPELRNTEAFF	TGTGCCAGCACGCCGGAGTTAAGAAACACTGAAGCTTTCTTT
-	TRBV7-9	TRBJ1-5	TRBD1	CASSLGTGNQPQHF	TGTGCCAGCAGCTTAGGGACAGGGAATCAGCCCCAGCATTTT
-	TRBV25-1	TRBJ2-2	-	CASSSGLGIGELFF	TGTGCCAGCAGTTCGGGATTGGGTATCGGGGAGCTGTTTTTT
-	TRBV19	TRBJ2-7	-	CASSISGYEQYF	TGTGCCAGTAGTATCTCGGGGTACGAGCAGTACTTC
-	TRBV28	TRBJ2-5	TRBD2	CASSLAGGPFWELKTQYF	TGTGCCAGCAGTTTAGCGGGAGGGCCCTTCTGGGAGTTAAAGACCCAGTACTTC
once	TRBV2	TRBJ2-1	TRBD2	CASSVAAGGPEVYNEQFF	TGTGCCAGCAGTGTAGCAGCGGGAGGGCCTGAGGTGTACAATGAGCAGTTCTTC
-	TRBV5-8	TRBJ2-5	-	CASTPGVYQETQYF	TGTGCCAGCACCCCAGGGGTTTACCAAGAGACCCAGTACTTC
-	TRBV27	TRBJ2-1	-	CASSFLGENEQFF	TGTGCCAGCAGTTTCCTAGGGGAAAATGAGCAGTTCTTC
-	TRBV29-1	TRBJ2-1	-	CSVPRANNEQFF	TGCAGCGTGCCGCGGGCCAACAATGAGCAGTTCTTC
few	TRBV19	TRBJ1-2	TRBD1	CASSRTGEGYTF	TGTGCCAGTAGTAGGACAGGCGAGGGCTACACCTTC
-	TRBV6-5	TRBJ2-7	TRBD2	CASSVKAGGSYEQYF	TGTGCCAGCAGTGTCAAAGCGGGAGGGTCCTACGAGCAGTACTTC
-	TRBV4-1	TRBJ2-2	-	CASSQTGLISGELFF	TGCGCCAGCAGCCAGACAGGCTTAATCTCCGGGGAGCTGTTTTTT
-	TRBV7-3	TRBJ2-1	TRBD2	CASSDNPGLAAEQFF	TGTGCCAGCAGCGACAATCCGGGACTAGCGGCCGAGCAGTTCTTC
-	TRBV7-9	TRBJ1-4	TRBD1	CASSQGGQAAATNEKLFF	TGTGCCAGCAGCCAGGGGGGACAGGCCGCTGCAACTAATGAAAAACTGTTTTTT
-	TRBV27	TRBJ2-3	TRBD2	CASKRRELITDTQYF	TGTGCCAGCAAGAGGCGGGAGCTGATCACAGATACGCAGTATTTT
once	TRBV2	TRBJ2-5	-	CASSEWGGRGSETQYF	TGTGCCAGCAGTGAGTGGGGCGGCAGGGGTTCAGAGACCCAGTACTTC
once	TRBV7-3	TRBJ2-3	TRBD1	CASSETGSTDTQYF	TGTGCCAGCAGCGAGACAGGGAGCACAGATACGCAGTATTTT
-	TRBV6-1	TRBJ1-6	-	CASSSRSYNSPLHF	TGTGCCAGCAGTAGCCGCTCCTATAATTCACCCCTCCACTTT
-	TRBV4-2	TRBJ1-1	-	CASRNTVNTEAFF	TGTGCCAGCAGAAATACAGTGAACACTGAAGCTTTCTTT
-	TRBV6-1	TRBJ1-5	TRBD1	CASSESRDSYSNQPQHF	TGTGCCAGCAGTGAATCGCGGGACAGCTATAGCAATCAGCCCCAGCATTTT
-	TRBV28	TRBJ1-2	TRBD1	CASRPQPASDRARGYTF	TGTGCCAGCAGACCACAACCAGCCTCGGACAGGGCGCGCGGCTACACCTTC
-	TRBV7-9	TRBJ2-1	TRBD2	CASSLEAGDENEQFF	TGTGCCAGCAGCTTAGAAGCGGGAGATGAGAATGAGCAGTTCTTC